The present entry profiles one T cell receptor beta chain with its context. Its cognate antigen has yet to be identified. Base qualities are not recorded, but no much larger clone differs from it by a single base. Whole blood was collected in K2EDTA tubes by collaborating institutions according to the institutions' own protocols. For TCRbeta analysis, collaborator samples were shipped as frozen whole blood, as isolated PBMCs, or as DNA extracted from either sample type. The sample belongs to a study of blood T cell repertoires in COVID-19 (dated by TCRdb to the early 2020s). For the wider study: Collaborator samples came from the United States, Italy and Spain and covered acute and convalescent phases of COVID-19. The sample metadata nearly always contained a de-identified subject ID, COVID-19 status, age in years and sex. The samples were drawn from two sources: the first 160 participants of the ongoing ImmuneRACE study, and 950 to 1,500 subjects contributed by 6 global collaborators. The repertoires were made available in a free public database intended to serve as a resource for research on the immune response to SARS-CoV-2. The prospective study material was composed of cDNA or gDNA derived from T cells, B-cell-depleted T cells, or PBMCs. Where available, HLA class I and class II types were obtained from metadata supplied by the sample provider rather than from assay-based typing. The dataset comprised deeply sampled blood TCRbeta repertoires from subjects exposed to, actively infected with, or recovered from COVID-19. General conclusions and limits of the study: The amount of clinical and demographic metadata varied by source and participant and was provided uncurated.

TCRbeta CDR3 regions were amplified from genomic DNA using the immunoSEQ Assay, a bias-controlled multiplex PCR. Under the source paper's analysis protocol: The number of nucleated cells in each sample was estimated from the amplification of reference gene primers within the assay. To quantify the absolute abundance of each unique TCRbeta CDR3 rearrangement, sequence reads were collapsed and filtered. Productive Simpson clonality was computed per sample as the square root of Simpson's diversity index over productive rearrangements. TCRdb re-hosts the immuneACCESS table, in-frame sequences only. Its copies lack some clones; in the studies checked, an unresolved V gene accounts for under half of them, and the cause for the rest is not known. V, J and clone size reflect that table, while D and trimming were determined from the DNA. This sample comprises roughly 49,000 clones, about 86% of them detected only once. About 4.6% of the sample belongs to the ten largest clones.

The germline V gene (reference sequence) sets CDR1 to SEHNR and CDR2 to FQNEAQ. The CDR3, from cysteine to phenylalanine, totals 14 residues. Kept here is only the CDR3 DNA, which spans 42 bases and is read in frame from base 1. The junction shows trimming of 0 bases on V and 0 bases on J, plus 5 bases between the germline ends. The sequence links TRBV7-9 to TRBJ2-5; the D gene remains uncertain. The clonotype originates from a man older than 75 with active COVID-19. Source material: peripheral blood. The CDR3 protein: CASSLAANQETQYF. The DNA sequence is given as TGTGCCAGCAGCTTAGCGGCCAACCAAGAGACCCAGTACTTC.